This is a list of T cell receptor beta chains from one sample in a study of cytomegalovirus exposure and HLA in healthy donors. Data came from immunoSEQ multiplex PCR; TCRdb stores just in-frame clones and leaves some out. The sample contains some 140,000 clones, about 80% of which appear only once. The sequenced material came from PBMCs. The receptors come from a man aged 30-40 years in good health and CMV-seropositive. Each CDR3 is given with its conserved first and last residue. D genes are given only for firm matches. A row's size may be missing; if present it is once, few, many or a size class.

V	J	size	D	DNA	CDR3
TRBV7-9	TRBJ1-2	-	-	TGTGCCAGCAGCTTAGCCCCAGGAGCGGGCTATGGCTACACCTTC	CASSLAPGAGYGYTF
TRBV2	TRBJ1-5	-	-	TGTGCCAGCAGTGAGAACAGGTTTAGCAATCAGCCCCAGCATTTT	CASSENRFSNQPQHF
TRBV6-5	TRBJ1-1	-	TRBD1	TGTGCCAGCAGCCTCCGGACAGGAACGAACACTGAAGCTTTCTTT	CASSLRTGTNTEAFF
TRBV28	TRBJ1-1	-	TRBD1	TGTGCCAGCAGTTTAGTAGACAGGGGAGCAACTGAAGCTTTCTTT	CASSLVDRGATEAFF
TRBV19	TRBJ1-2	-	TRBD1	TGTGCCAGTAGGGACAGGGAAGAAGGCTACACCTTC	CASRDREEGYTF
TRBV9	TRBJ2-7	-	TRBD2	TGTGCCAGCAGCGTAGGTGCGGGAGCCTACGAGCAGTACTTC	CASSVGAGAYEQYF
TRBV7-2	TRBJ1-3	-	-	TGTGCCAGCAGCGCCTCGCAGGGGACGCGTGGAAACACCATATATTTT	CASSASQGTRGNTIYF
TRBV6-1	TRBJ2-4	-	-	TGTGCCAGCAGTGAAGGACACCTCAAAAACATTCAGTACTTC	CASSEGHLKNIQYF
TRBV11-3	TRBJ2-1	-	TRBD2	TGTGCCAGCAGCTCGCGCGGGAGCTCCTACAATGAGCAGTTCTTC	CASSSRGSSYNEQFF
TRBV7-9	TRBJ2-1	-	-	TGTGCCAGCAGCTTAGCGCGGGGTTTGGAGCAGTTCTTC	CASSLARGLEQFF
TRBV19	TRBJ2-7	-	TRBD2	TGTGCCAGTAGTATTGGGACTAGCGGGAGTAACGAGCAGTACTTC	CASSIGTSGSNEQYF
TRBV7-2	TRBJ2-7	-	TRBD1	TGTGCCAGCAGCTTGGGGACAGGGACCTACGCGGAGCAGTACTTC	CASSLGTGTYAEQYF
TRBV6-1	TRBJ1-1	-	-	TGTGCCAGCAGTTCCCGTACACTGAACACTGAAGCTTTCTTT	CASSSRTLNTEAFF
TRBV2	TRBJ1-1	-	-	TGTGCCAGCAGTGGGAGGGAGAGAGCCACTGAAGCTTTCTTT	CASSGRERATEAFF
TRBV7-9	TRBJ1-3	once	-	TGTTCCAGCAGCCGCGGTGGAAACACCATATATTTT	CSSSRGGNTIYF
TRBV7-3	TRBJ2-1	-	TRBD2	TGTGCCAGCAGCGCTTCGACTAGCGGGGCTGGGGAGCAGTTCTTC	CASSASTSGAGEQFF
TRBV5-1	TRBJ2-1	few	-	TGCGCCAGCAGCTTGGGGGGAGGATACAATGAGCAGTTCTTC	CASSLGGGYNEQFF
TRBV4-2	TRBJ1-3	-	-	TGTGCCAGCAGCCAAGATTTGTCCCACAGGTCTGGAAACACCATATATTTT	CASSQDLSHRSGNTIYF
TRBV5-4	TRBJ2-1	-	-	TGTGCCAGCAGGCGACTGGACAATGAGCAGTTCTTC	CASRRLDNEQFF
TRBV5-1	TRBJ1-2	few	TRBD1	TGCGCCAGCAGCCCAACTCAGGGGGCCACCTATGGCTACACCTTC	CASSPTQGATYGYTF
TRBV7-2	TRBJ2-7	-	-	TGTGCCAGCAGCCTGGGACGGGACTGGGTCCAGTACTTC	CASSLGRDWVQYF
TRBV19	TRBJ1-4	-	TRBD1	TGTGCCAGTGGACAGGCGACTAATGAAAAACTGTTTTTT	CASGQATNEKLFF
TRBV5-6	TRBJ2-2	few	-	TGTGCCAGCAGCTTGGCGACAGCGAGCACCGGGGAGCTGTTTTTT	CASSLATASTGELFF
TRBV5-1	TRBJ1-1	-	-	TGCGCCAGCAGCTCGCACGACAGCCCTGAAGCTTTCTTT	CASSSHDSPEAFF
TRBV6-6	TRBJ1-1	few	TRBD1	TGTGCCAGCAGTGACAGGGGGACTGAAGCTTTCTTT	CASSDRGTEAFF
TRBV30	TRBJ2-6	-	TRBD1	TGTGCCTGGAGCCCGACAGGGCTCTTCTCTGGGGCCAACGTCCTGACTTTC	CAWSPTGLFSGANVLTF
TRBV11-2	TRBJ1-3	-	-	TGTGCCAGCAGCTTAGCGTACGGCTCTGGAAACACCATATATTTT	CASSLAYGSGNTIYF
TRBV10-3	TRBJ1-5	-	-	TGTGCCATCAGTGAAACTGGAGGTAGCAATCAGCCCCAGCATTTT	CAISETGGSNQPQHF
TRBV28	TRBJ2-5	few	-	TGTGCCAGCAGTCCAGGACAGCGTCAAGAGACCCAGTACTTC	CASSPGQRQETQYF
TRBV28	TRBJ1-2	-	-	TGTGCCAGCAGTTCCGACAGGCACTATGGCTACACCTTC	CASSSDRHYGYTF
TRBV25-1	TRBJ1-6	few	-	TGTGCCAGCAGCGGAACAGGAGGGGATTCACCCCTCCACTTT	CASSGTGGDSPLHF
TRBV18	TRBJ2-5	-	-	TGTGCCAGCTCACTCCAGCGCTCGGTAAAAGAGACCCAGTACTTC	CASSLQRSVKETQYF
TRBV29-1	TRBJ2-7	-	-	TGCAGCGTTGAAGGATCGGTGCAGGGGAGACACGAGCAGTACTTC	CSVEGSVQGRHEQYF
TRBV7-9	TRBJ2-3	-	-	TGTGCCAGCAGCTGGGGGCGGGGAGGGAGGGCCGAAGATACGCAGTATTTT	CASSWGRGGRAEDTQYF
TRBV10-2	TRBJ1-1	once	-	TGCGCCAGCAGTGAGTCTGGTGCAGTCAGTTTAGCTTTCTTT	CASSESGAVSLAFF
TRBV11-2	TRBJ1-2	once	-	TGTGCCAGCAGCCCCGGACACATGAAGGGCGGCTACACCTTC	CASSPGHMKGGYTF
TRBV9	TRBJ2-1	-	-	TGTGCCAGCAGCGTAGGACTATGGAATGAGCAGTTCTTC	CASSVGLWNEQFF
TRBV30	TRBJ1-1	-	-	TGTGCCTGGAACGCAGGGAAGAACACTGAAGCTTTCTTT	CAWNAGKNTEAFF
TRBV27	TRBJ2-7	-	TRBD1	TGTGCCAGCAGTTACCAAAGACAGGGAAGCTCCTACGAGCAGTACTTC	CASSYQRQGSSYEQYF
TRBV6-6	TRBJ1-1	-	-	TGTGCCAGCAGTTACTCTAGATCGGTGGCAGGGCTAGCTTTCTTT	CASSYSRSVAGLAFF
TRBV2	TRBJ2-5	-	TRBD1	TGTGCCAGCAAATTGGGGACAGAAGAGACCCAGTACTTC	CASKLGTEETQYF
TRBV11-2	TRBJ2-7	-	-	TGTGCCAGCAGCTTAGATAGGGGCTACGAGCAGTACTTC	CASSLDRGYEQYF
TRBV5-1	TRBJ2-7	-	TRBD2	TGCGCCAGCAGCTTGACTAGCGGGAGCTCCTACGAGCAGTACTTC	CASSLTSGSSYEQYF
TRBV9	TRBJ2-5	-	TRBD1	TGTGCCAGCAGCGTAGGGACAGGGGAAGAGACCCAGTACTTC	CASSVGTGEETQYF